The TCR beta chain described here comes from a study of cytomegalovirus exposure and HLA in healthy donors. The CDR3 spans 13 residues. In germline, CDR1 is GTSNPN, CDR2 SVGIG (reference sequence). V was shortened by 1 base and J by 12 bases, with 18 bases between the two germline ends. Study findings and constraints: Some TCR beta chains (approximately 180 of them) were listed as cytomegalovirus-associated. Differences between HLA loci emerged in a later analysis of TCR association rates, with DRB1 most and HLA-C fewest. In a later analysis, most CMV-associated TCR beta chains appeared HLA-restricted.

With respect to this clone: Its antigen remains unidentified.

The study ran its PCR with 60 Vbeta and 13 Jbeta primers. The assay was immunoSEQ multiplex PCR, and TCRdb's table has in-frame clones only and misses some. Here the sample spans under 150,000 clones, around 72% being singletons. Sequenced sample: PBMCs. The TCR originated in a woman aged 50 to 65 in good health and CMV-seropositive. The chain is built from TRBV30 and TRBJ1-1, with D possibly matching TRBD1 (5 bases). Written as DNA, the CDR3 is TGTGCCTGGAGTGGGGACGGGGGAACTCTTCCTTTCTTT. Translating gives CAWSGDGGTLPFF. Supplemented by reference TRBV30 and TRBJ1-1, the full variable domain reads SQTIHQWPATLVQPVGSPLSLECTVEGTSNPNLYWYRQAAGRGLQLLFYSVGIGQISSEVPQNLSASRPQDRQFILSSKKLLLSDSGFYLCAWSGDGGTLPFFGQGTRLTVV.